This TCR beta chain derives from a study of blood T cell repertoires in COVID-19. Study context: The United States, Italy and Spain provided the acute and convalescent COVID-19 samples. In each case, the material was cDNA or gDNA derived from T cells, B-cell-depleted T cells, or PBMCs.

In the authors' workflow: Amplifying reference gene primers gave estimates of nucleated cell counts. TCRdb's table, derived via immunoSEQ multiplex PCR, lists solely in-frame clones and lacks some. V, J and clone size were drawn from that table, and D and trimming were deduced from the DNA. Among roughly 250,000 clones listed, approximately 79% were seen once. Germline CDR1 MDHEN, CDR2 SYDVKM. The V gene end was trimmed by 10 bases and the J gene end by 4 bases; junction bases not matched to a gene: 11. The CDR3 consists of 15 residues. Sequencing was done on a sample of peripheral blood. The chain joins TRBV28 to TRBJ2-3; 10 bases map to TRBD2. This receptor was obtained from a woman aged 40 to 55 with active or convalescent COVID-19. In DNA form, the CDR3 reads TGTGCCACCATCATCAGCGGGGGGGCGGCAGATACGCAGTATTTT. It encodes CATIISGGAADTQYF.